This note documents a single T cell receptor (beta chain) sequence. Trimming shortened V by 0 bases and J by 4 bases, and 17 bases separated the two germline ends. CDR3 length: 17 amino acids. The sample is drawn from a study of blood T cell repertoires in COVID-19. Study as a whole: PBMCs, B-cell-depleted T cells, or T cells were the source of the cDNA or gDNA that made up the material.

The data were produced by immunoSEQ multiplex PCR, yet TCRdb's version contains in-frame clones alone and is incomplete. The table includes around 62,000 clones, roughly 90% detected once. The origin of this receptor is a woman in her sixties with acute or convalescent COVID-19. Sequences were obtained from peripheral blood. The genes are TRBV5-3 and TRBJ2-1; D gene uncertain. TRBV5-3 is labeled an ORF, and its function is uncertain. The CDR3, as DNA: TGTGCCAGAAGCTTGGGAAGTGAGGCCAACTTATACAATGAGCAGTTCTTC. It translates to CARSLGSEANLYNEQFF.